This T cell receptor beta chain was recovered during a study of CD8 T cells in ankylosing spondylitis. Broader study findings: Typical of ankylosing spondylitis blood, it appeared, was a TCR beta motif of roughly eight highly homologous variants. Researchers reportedly found disease-linked clones significantly enriched in matched ankylosing spondylitis synovial fluid. Some motif variants were previously reported in reactive arthritis synovial fluid and blood.

Trimming stripped 5 bases from V and 7 bases from J, with 12 bases between. The germline V gene has CDR1 KGHSH and CDR2 LQKENI. CDR3 length: 13 amino acids. This clonotype was observed a handful of times. Its antigen is unknown. TCRdb independently ran MiXCR on the 5' RACE reads; one entry per CDR3 protein. The data contain 500,000 or so distinct CDR3 sequences, 5.3% of them singletons. The chain links TRBV18 to TRBJ2-1; D may match TRBD1 or TRBD2 (5 bases each). The TCR originated in a male donor with ankylosing spondylitis. Sequenced sample: blood, either unsorted or a sorted T cell fraction (not recorded which). For the CDR3, the DNA is TGTGCCAGCTCAGGTTTTGAGGGGAATGAGCAGTTCTTC. It translates to CASSGFEGNEQFF. The full variable domain, in which reference TRBV18 and TRBJ2-1 provide the parts outside the CDR3, is NAGVMQNPRHLVRRRGQEARLRCSPMKGHSHVYWYRQLPEEGLKFMVYLQKENIIDESGMPKERFSAEFPKEGPSILRIQQVVRGDSAAYFCASSGFEGNEQFFGPGTRLTVL.